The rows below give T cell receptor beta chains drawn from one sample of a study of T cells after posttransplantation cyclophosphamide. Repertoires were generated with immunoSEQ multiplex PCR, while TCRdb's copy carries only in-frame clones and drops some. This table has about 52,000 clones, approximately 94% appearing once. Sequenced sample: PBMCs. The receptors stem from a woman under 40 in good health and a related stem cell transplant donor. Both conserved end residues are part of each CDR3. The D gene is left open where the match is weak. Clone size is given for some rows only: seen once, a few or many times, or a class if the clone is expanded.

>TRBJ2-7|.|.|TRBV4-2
TGTGCCAGCAGCCAAGTCGGACAGCCCCTCTCCTACGAGCAGTACTTC
CASSQVGQPLSYEQYF
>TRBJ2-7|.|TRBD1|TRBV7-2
TGTGCCAGCAGCCCGGACAGGGGTCCCCCCTACGAGCAGTACTTC
CASSPDRGPPYEQYF
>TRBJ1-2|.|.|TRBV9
TGTGCCAGCAGCCCCCGATCCGGGTATGGCTACACCTTC
CASSPRSGYGYTF
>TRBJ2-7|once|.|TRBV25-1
TGTGCCAGCAGTAAGGGGTTAGAAGAGCAGTACTTC
CASSKGLEEQYF
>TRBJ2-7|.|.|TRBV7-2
TGTGCCAGCAGCTTACAGGGGAGCTCCTACGAGCAGTACTTC
CASSLQGSSYEQYF
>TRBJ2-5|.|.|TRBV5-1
TGCGCCAGCAGCTTGGATGGGTTAGCCATCAAAACAGGGACCCAGTACTTC
CASSLDGLAIKTGTQYF
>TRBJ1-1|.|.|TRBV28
TGTGCCAGCAGAAATGCCCTCAGGGGCCTCACTGAAGCTTTCTTT
CASRNALRGLTEAFF
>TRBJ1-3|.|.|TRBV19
TGTGCCAGTAGTGCCAGGGCTCCTGGAAACACCATATATTTT
CASSARAPGNTIYF
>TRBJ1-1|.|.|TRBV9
.
CASSVARGTGDNFF
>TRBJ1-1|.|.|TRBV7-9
TGTGCCAGCAGCTCTTTGGCCTACAGTGGAGCTTTCTTT
CASSSLAYSGAFF
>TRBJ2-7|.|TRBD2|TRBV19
TGTGCCAGTAGTATTGGGACTAGCGGTACCTACGAGCAGTACTTC
CASSIGTSGTYEQYF
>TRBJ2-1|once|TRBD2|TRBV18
TGTGCCAGCTCCCCCGGGACTAGCGGAAACAATGAGCAGTTCTTC
CASSPGTSGNNEQFF
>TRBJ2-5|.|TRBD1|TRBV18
TGTGCCAGCTCACCGACAGGGGTTCAAGAGACCCAGTACTTC
CASSPTGVQETQYF
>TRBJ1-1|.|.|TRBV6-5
TGTGCCAGCAGGGGGGCGGTCACTGAAGCTTTCTTT
CASRGAVTEAFF
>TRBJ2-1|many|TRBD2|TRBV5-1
TGCGCCAGCAGCTTGTCCCCACTAGCGGGGGGATTCAATGAGCAGTTCTTC
CASSLSPLAGGFNEQFF
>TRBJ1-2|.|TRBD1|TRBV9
TGTGCCAGCAGCGCGTCACAGGGGGCCACTAACTATGGCTACACCTTC
CASSASQGATNYGYTF
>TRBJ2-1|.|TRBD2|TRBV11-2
TGTGCCAGCAGCCTTGGGCATAGCGGGGGTAACAATGAGCAGTTCTTC
CASSLGHSGGNNEQFF
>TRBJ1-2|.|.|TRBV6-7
TGTGCCAGCAGTTACTGCTCGGGGGGCATTTATGGCTACACCTTC
CASSYCSGGIYGYTF
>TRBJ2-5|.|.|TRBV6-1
TGTGCCAGCAGTGAAGGACAGCTCCAAGAGACCCAGTACTTC
CASSEGQLQETQYF
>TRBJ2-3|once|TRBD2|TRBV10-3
TGTGCCATCAGTGAGTCGAAGGAGATCGGGGGGGCCGTTATTCAGGAGTATTTT
CAISESKEIGGAVIQEYF
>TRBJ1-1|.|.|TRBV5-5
TGTGCCAGCAGCTTGGTAGGGGGTCGTGAAGCTTTCTTT
CASSLVGGREAFF
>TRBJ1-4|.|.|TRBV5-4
TGTGCCAGCAGCTTACAGGCAACTAATGAAAAACTGTTTTTT
CASSLQATNEKLFF
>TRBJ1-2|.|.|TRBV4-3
TGCGCCAGCAGCCAAGAGTTCCAGGAAATCTATGGCTACACCTTC
CASSQEFQEIYGYTF
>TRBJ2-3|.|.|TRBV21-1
TGTGCCAGCAGCAAATGGGGACTAGCGCCATCGGATACGCAGTATTTT
CASSKWGLAPSDTQYF
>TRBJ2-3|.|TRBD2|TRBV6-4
TGTGCCAGCAGTGGACAAAGCGGGGGGGACACAGATACGCAGTATTTT
CASSGQSGGDTDTQYF
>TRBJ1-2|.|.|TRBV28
TGTGCCAGCCAGGCGGGCGGATCTAACTATGGCTACACCTTC
CASQAGGSNYGYTF
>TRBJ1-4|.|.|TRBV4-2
TGTGCCAGCAGCCAACGTGAGGGTAATGAAAAACTGTTTTTT
CASSQREGNEKLFF
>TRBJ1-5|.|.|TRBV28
TGTGCCAGCAGGAGAGGAGGCAGCAATCAGCCCCAGCATTTT
CASRRGGSNQPQHF
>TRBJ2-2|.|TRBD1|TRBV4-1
TGCGCCAGCAGCCAAGTTTTCCGACAGGGCAACGGGGAGCTGTTTTTT
CASSQVFRQGNGELFF
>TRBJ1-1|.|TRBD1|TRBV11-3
TGTGCCAGCAGCTTCCAGGGGGCTGACACTGAAGCTTTCTTT
CASSFQGADTEAFF
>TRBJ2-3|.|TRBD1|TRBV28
TGTGCCAGCAGTTTCGCAGGGGGACGGACAGATACGCAGTATTTT
CASSFAGGRTDTQYF
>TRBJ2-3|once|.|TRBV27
TGTGCCACCCGCTGGGCAGGGACTAGCACAGATACGCAGTATTTT
CATRWAGTSTDTQYF
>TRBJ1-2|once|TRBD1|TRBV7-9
TGTGCCAGCAGCTTATCTCCGGTACAGGGGGGTGGCGGCTACACCTTC
CASSLSPVQGGGGYTF